This is a list of T cell receptor beta chains from one sample in a study of OX40 agonist ivuxolimab in advanced cancers. Sequenced by immunoSEQ multiplex PCR; TCRdb stores in-frame clones only, minus some. Of 50,000 to 70,000 clones in the sample, approximately 90% were seen once. The source was CD4+ or CD8+ T cells sorted from blood, collected in a trial of the OX40 agonist ivuxolimab. These receptors were collected from an adult with an advanced solid tumor such as melanoma, head and neck, liver or kidney cancer. Both conserved end residues are part of each CDR3. Fields, in order: clone size, D gene, J gene, V gene, CDR3 DNA, CDR3 protein. A D gene is named only where the DNA matches it firmly. Size is omitted from some rows. Given values are once, few, many or a class for expanded clones.

size: NA
D: NA
J: TRBJ2-1
V: TRBV19
DNA: TGTGCCAGTAGTACCAACAGGCGGGAGCAGTTCTTC
CDR3: CASSTNRREQFF

size: few
D: NA
J: TRBJ1-2
V: TRBV18
DNA: TGTGCCAGCTCACCGAGGGATGGCTATGGCTACACCTTC
CDR3: CASSPRDGYGYTF

size: NA
D: TRBD2
J: TRBJ2-1
V: TRBV18
DNA: TGTGCCAGCTCAACCGGGACTAGCGTCAATGAGCAGTTCTTC
CDR3: CASSTGTSVNEQFF

size: NA
D: TRBD2
J: TRBJ2-3
V: TRBV11-3
DNA: TGTGCCAGCAGCACCAGACTAGCCTCGTTTAGCACAGATACGCAGTATTTT
CDR3: CASSTRLASFSTDTQYF

size: NA
D: NA
J: TRBJ2-2
V: TRBV29-1
DNA: TGCAGCGTTGAAGTCCGCGGGGTAAACACCGGGGAGCTGTTTTTT
CDR3: CSVEVRGVNTGELFF

size: NA
D: TRBD1
J: TRBJ1-5
V: TRBV9
DNA: TGTGCCAGCTCCCAACAGGGGGATCAGCCCCAGCATTTT
CDR3: CASSQQGDQPQHF

size: NA
D: TRBD1
J: TRBJ2-1
V: TRBV27
DNA: TGTGCCAGCAGTCCTGACAGGGTGTACAATGAGCAGTTCTTC
CDR3: CASSPDRVYNEQFF

size: NA
D: TRBD2
J: TRBJ2-7
V: TRBV18
DNA: TGTGCCAGCTCACTAACCGGGACTAGCGGATCCTACGAGCAGTACTTC
CDR3: CASSLTGTSGSYEQYF

size: NA
D: TRBD2
J: TRBJ2-7
V: TRBV11-3
DNA: TGTGCCGGCAGCCGAACTAGCGGGAGGGTCTACGAGCAGTACTTC
CDR3: CAGSRTSGRVYEQYF

size: once
D: NA
J: TRBJ2-3
V: TRBV5-1
DNA: TGCGCCAGCAGCACTAGCACAGATACGCAGTATTTT
CDR3: CASSTSTDTQYF

size: NA
D: TRBD2
J: TRBJ2-3
V: TRBV5-4
DNA: TGTGCCATCGGCGGGAGGGAATTCACAGATACGCAGTATTTT
CDR3: CAIGGREFTDTQYF

size: once
D: NA
J: TRBJ1-1
V: TRBV9
DNA: TGTGCCAGCACCTTCGCTTTGGGAAACACTGAAGCTTTCTTT
CDR3: CASTFALGNTEAFF

size: NA
D: TRBD2
J: TRBJ2-2
V: TRBV29-1
DNA: TGCAGCGTTGGGCCGGGACTAGCGTCCGGGGAGCTGTTTTTT
CDR3: CSVGPGLASGELFF

size: NA
D: TRBD1
J: TRBJ1-4
V: TRBV19
DNA: TGTGCCAGTAGTATCCAGCAAGGGACAGGGCGGAATGAAAAACTGTTTTTT
CDR3: CASSIQQGTGRNEKLFF

size: NA
D: TRBD1
J: TRBJ1-5
V: TRBV7-2
DNA: TGTGCCAGCAGCTTAGTGACAGGGGAGCATCAGCCCCAGCATTTT
CDR3: CASSLVTGEHQPQHF

size: NA
D: NA
J: TRBJ2-1
V: TRBV5-4
DNA: TGTGCCAGCAGCTTCATAGGGTCCGATGAGCAGTTCTTC
CDR3: CASSFIGSDEQFF

size: NA
D: NA
J: TRBJ1-5
V: TRBV4-1
DNA: TGCGCCAGCAGCCAAGATTGGGGCCCGAATCAGCCCCAGCATTTT
CDR3: CASSQDWGPNQPQHF